The clone carrying this TCR beta chain was found many times. The target antigen is unknown. Graves' hyperthyroidism was deemed stable absent ophthalmopathy progression within 18 months. Thyroid ultrasound and orbital computed tomography, with clinical symptoms and serum thyroxine and TRAb, informed diagnoses. Cells are PBMCs isolated from more than 8.5 ml of fresh blood. This entry comes from a study of T cells in Graves' hyperthyroidism and ophthalmopathy. Study-level points and caveats: In blood, most of the thyroid clonotypes expanded above 0.001 were also present.

Amplification yielded TCR beta CDR3 regions, with RNA transcripts as the source. The HTBI primer set was used in a first-round RT-PCR of the TCR CDR3. TCRdb processed the multiplex PCR reads anew with MiXCR; each CDR3 protein has one entry. Here the sample spans a few hundred thousand distinct CDR3 sequences, 15% to 20% being singletons. Germline CDR1 reads LNHDA; CDR2 reads SQIVND (reference sequence). Trimming pared 4 bases from V and 5 bases from J, leaving 14 bases between. This CDR3 has 14 amino acids. This TCR was sampled from a woman aged 45-59 years with Graves' hyperthyroidism. The chain couples TRBV19 to TRBJ1-1, with D maybe TRBD1 (5 bases). The sample was blood. The CDR3 sequence is CASSTAETVTEAFF. The DNA for the CDR3 is TGTGCCAGTAGTACCGCCGAGACAGTGACTGAAGCTTTCTTT.